Listed below are T cell receptor beta chains from one sample, sequenced in a study of shared clonotypes between healthy human individuals. Clones were read by immunoSEQ multiplex PCR, and TCRdb kept only the in-frame ones, dropping some. This sample has 650,000 to 800,000 clones, with roughly 72% found just once. Sequenced material: memory CD4+ T cells sorted from blood. The source of these receptors is a woman between 25 and 40 years old in good health. Each CDR3 is given with its conserved first and last residue. D genes are given only for firm matches. Size is stated for part of the rows, as once, few or many counts, or as a class when the clone is expanded.

v_gene	abundance	j_gene	d_gene	CDR3aa	CDR3nt
TRBV4-1	few	TRBJ1-4	-	CASSQVPRQLNEKLFF	TGCGCCAGCAGCCAAGTCCCCAGACAGCTTAATGAAAAACTGTTTTTT
TRBV11-2	once	TRBJ2-2	TRBD2	CASSLELAGVRTGELFF	TGTGCCAGCAGCTTGGAACTAGCGGGAGTCCGGACCGGGGAGCTGTTTTTT
TRBV19	few	TRBJ2-3	-	CASSRTSDTQYF	TGTGCCAGTAGTCGGACGTCAGATACGCAGTATTTT
TRBV11-2	many	TRBJ2-4	-	CASSLGGSIQYF	TGTGCCAGCAGCTTAGGGGGGAGCATTCAGTACTTC
TRBV11-2	few	TRBJ2-3	TRBD2	CASSLDGASGGSDTQYF	TGTGCCAGCAGCTTAGACGGGGCTAGCGGAGGGTCAGATACGCAGTATTTT
TRBV14	-	TRBJ2-5	TRBD2	CASSQERAGARETQYF	TGTGCCAGCAGCCAAGAACGGGCGGGAGCCCGGGAGACCCAGTACTTC
TRBV29-1	few	TRBJ2-7	-	CSVAGTDLFEQYF	TGCAGCGTAGCCGGGACGGACCTTTTTGAGCAGTACTTC
TRBV28	few	TRBJ1-5	-	CASSSSGRGVHQPQHF	TGTGCCAGCAGTTCCTCCGGACGGGGGGTCCATCAGCCCCAGCATTTT
TRBV7-9	-	TRBJ2-6	TRBD1	CASSLDLGQGPSGANVLTF	TGTGCCAGCAGCTTAGATCTAGGACAGGGGCCCTCTGGGGCCAACGTCCTGACTTTC
TRBV6-6	-	TRBJ2-5	TRBD2	CASSYGRERRETQYF	TGTGCCAGCAGTTACGGGCGGGAGCGACGGGAGACCCAGTACTTC
TRBV28	-	TRBJ1-3	-	CASSLRNTIYF	TGTGCCAGCAGCCTAAGAAACACCATATATTTT
TRBV10-3	-	TRBJ2-7	-	CAISARAYEQYF	TGTGCCATCAGTGCCAGGGCCTACGAGCAGTACTTC
TRBV11-2	-	TRBJ1-5	-	CASSLAGSQPQHF	TGTGCCAGCAGCTTAGCGGGATCCCAGCCCCAGCATTTT
TRBV30	few	TRBJ1-1	-	CAWSVFTEAFF	TGTGCCTGGAGTGTATTTACTGAAGCTTTCTTT
TRBV7-9	-	TRBJ2-3	-	CASSLDGGRTDTQYF	TGTGCCAGCAGCTTAGATGGGGGTCGTACAGATACGCAGTATTTT
TRBV7-2	-	TRBJ1-4	TRBD1	CASSTAGTGREKLFF	TGTGCCAGCAGCACTGCGGGGACAGGAAGGGAAAAACTGTTTTTT
TRBV6-1	-	TRBJ2-7	-	CASSEGSPTYEQYF	TGTGCCAGCAGTGAAGGTAGCCCGACCTACGAGCAGTACTTC
TRBV5-8	once	TRBJ2-3	TRBD2	CASSPGWGGGRTDTQYF	TGTGCCAGCAGCCCTGGCTGGGGCGGGGGTAGAACAGATACGCAGTATTTT
TRBV10-3	once	TRBJ1-1	TRBD1	CAISGTGSKNTEAFF	TGTGCCATCTCCGGGACAGGGAGTAAAAACACTGAAGCTTTCTTT
TRBV19	-	TRBJ2-7	-	CASSMIGVGVYEQYF	TGTGCCAGTAGTATGATTGGTGTTGGGGTCTACGAGCAGTACTTC
TRBV6-5	few	TRBJ1-4	-	CASRTGQGEKKLFF	TGTGCCAGCAGAACTGGACAAGGGGAAAAAAAACTGTTTTTT
TRBV2	-	TRBJ1-1	TRBD1	CASSMDRGAGSTEAFF	TGTGCCAGCAGTATGGACAGGGGGGCGGGAAGCACTGAAGCTTTCTTT
TRBV4-1	-	TRBJ1-2	-	CASSQDGGEVYGYTF	TGCGCCAGCAGCCAAGATGGGGGGGAAGTCTATGGCTACACCTTC
TRBV29-1	-	TRBJ2-7	TRBD1	CSVNRGIEQYF	TGCAGCGTCAACAGGGGGATCGAGCAGTACTTC
TRBV5-1	-	TRBJ2-2	-	CASSSSGEGELFF	TGCGCCAGCAGCTCGTCAGGAGAGGGGGAGCTGTTTTTT
TRBV2	-	TRBJ2-7	-	CASSAARQANYEQYF	TGTGCCAGCTCCGCGGCCCGGCAGGCGAACTACGAGCAGTACTTC
TRBV5-4	-	TRBJ2-7	-	CASSLGPGRGEYEQYF	TGTGCCAGCAGCTTGGGTCCGGGACGGGGTGAGTACGAGCAGTACTTC
TRBV5-1	once	TRBJ2-7	-	CASSQSGRLTYEQYF	TGCGCCAGCAGCCAATCGGGACGGCTTACCTACGAGCAGTACTTC
TRBV7-2	once	TRBJ2-5	-	CASGSGAFQETQYF	TGTGCCAGCGGGAGCGGTGCCTTTCAAGAGACCCAGTACTTC
TRBV6-1	many	TRBJ2-7	TRBD1	CASIPDRGYEQYF	TGTGCCAGCATCCCGGACAGGGGGTACGAGCAGTACTTC
TRBV11-2	-	TRBJ2-3	TRBD2	CASSQGLAATDTQYF	TGTGCCAGCAGCCAGGGACTAGCTGCGACAGATACGCAGTATTTT
TRBV27	-	TRBJ2-3	TRBD2	CASRNSGNTDTQYF	TGTGCCAGCAGAAACAGCGGGAACACAGATACGCAGTATTTT
TRBV18	-	TRBJ2-7	TRBD2	CASSPTGTSGSSGSYEQYF	TGTGCCAGCTCACCGACCGGGACTAGCGGGAGTAGTGGGTCGTACGAGCAGTACTTC
TRBV11-2	-	TRBJ2-6	TRBD1	CASSSRGRGANVLTF	TGTGCCAGCAGCTCCAGGGGGCGCGGGGCCAACGTCCTGACTTTC
TRBV5-1	-	TRBJ2-1	-	CASSLASASYNEQFF	TGCGCCAGCAGCTTGGCCTCCGCAAGCTACAATGAGCAGTTCTTC
TRBV18	-	TRBJ2-5	-	CASSPRREETQYF	TGTGCCAGCTCACCCAGACGGGAAGAGACCCAGTACTTC
TRBV5-1	-	TRBJ1-1	-	CASSPPGDESITEAFF	TGCGCCAGCAGCCCACCGGGGGACGAAAGCATCACTGAAGCTTTCTTT
TRBV29-1	-	TRBJ2-3	TRBD2	CSASGTSGRVSDTQYF	TGCAGCGCCTCCGGGACTAGCGGGAGGGTGTCAGATACGCAGTATTTT
TRBV7-6	-	TRBJ2-5	-	CASSLGRGKGETQYF	TGTGCCAGCAGCTTAGGACGTGGGAAGGGGGAGACCCAGTACTTC
TRBV29-1	few	TRBJ2-3	TRBD2	CSARTSGIGGDTQYF	TGCAGCGCCAGGACTAGCGGGATAGGTGGAGATACGCAGTATTTT
TRBV5-1	-	TRBJ1-3	TRBD1	CASSHGTDSGNTIYF	TGCGCCAGCAGCCATGGGACAGACTCTGGAAACACCATATATTTT
TRBV27	many	TRBJ2-3	-	CASSYSRDGSTDTQYF	TGTGCCAGCAGTTACTCCCGGGACGGCAGCACAGATACGCAGTATTTT